In its sample, the clone carrying this T cell receptor beta chain was seen many times. TCRdb fed the 5' RACE reads into MiXCR, producing one record per CDR3 protein. The top ten hold 23% of the sample, which has around 330,000 distinct CDR3 sequences, 3.6% seen once. The sample originates from a study of T cells after yellow fever vaccination. This CDR3 comprises 13 residues. Germline CDR1 reads MNHEY; CDR2 reads SVGEGT. V lost 0 bases and J lost 11, with 13 bases in between. The TCR originated in a young man who received the YFV17D yellow fever vaccine. The rearrangement uses TRBV6-2 or TRBV6-3 and TRBJ1-1; D gene unclear. Here the sequenced sample was PBMCs, taken on the day of the yellow fever booster vaccination. CDR3 nucleotide sequence: TGTGCCAGCAGTTACTCCACCCCCCCCCGGGCTTTCTTT. It codes for CASSYSTPPRAFF.